A selection of T cell receptor beta chains follows, all from one sample in a study of memory CD4+ T cells and cytomegalovirus serostatus. Here immunoSEQ multiplex PCR was the method, and the copy in TCRdb shows in-frame clones only, minus some. The sample has over 65,000 clones; approximately 80% are singletons. Sequences were obtained from memory CD4+ T cells from blood. All receptors derive from an adult in good health and CMV-seronegative. Both conserved end residues are part of each CDR3. Fields, in order: D gene, V gene, clone size, J gene, CDR3 DNA, CDR3 protein. A D gene is named only where the DNA matches it firmly. Clone size appears in some rows only: once, few, many, or a class for an expanded clone.

TRBD1,TRBV10-3,NA,TRBJ1-5,TGTGCCATCAGCGCGACAGGGGGCAATCAGCCCCAGCATTTT,CAISATGGNQPQHF
NA,TRBV4-1,NA,TRBJ1-1,TGCGCCAGCAGCCAAGAATTGCACACTGAAGCTTTCTTT,CASSQELHTEAFF
NA,TRBV4-1,NA,TRBJ1-3,TGCGCCAGCAGCCAGCCGGACAGTACCTCTGGAAACACCATATATTTT,CASSQPDSTSGNTIYF
NA,TRBV5-4,NA,TRBJ2-1,TGTGCCAGCAGCCGGGCGGAGGGGGCCTCCTACAATGAGCAGTTCTTC,CASSRAEGASYNEQFF
NA,TRBV29-1,NA,TRBJ1-4,TGCAGCGTTGTGGGGGAGCAAGGGGGAGGTGAAAAACTGTTTTTT,CSVVGEQGGGEKLFF
NA,TRBV7-9,NA,TRBJ1-6,TGTGCCAGCAGGTCCCACACCGGGTCTGGGGGAGGATCACCCCTCCACTTT,CASRSHTGSGGGSPLHF
NA,TRBV13,NA,TRBJ2-2,TGTGCCAGCAGCTTATTTACATACGCTGGCGGGGAGCTGTTTTTT,CASSLFTYAGGELFF
NA,TRBV6-6,NA,TRBJ2-4,TGTGCCAGCTACCTTTCCGGCGGACTAGCCAAAAACATTCAGTACTTC,CASYLSGGLAKNIQYF
NA,TRBV19,few,TRBJ2-7,TGTGCCAGTACGGACAGAGGCGAGCAGTACTTC,CASTDRGEQYF
TRBD2,TRBV6-1,NA,TRBJ2-5,TGTGCCAGCAGTGACGGGACTAACCTCCAAGAGACCCAGTACTTC,CASSDGTNLQETQYF
NA,TRBV18,NA,TRBJ2-3,TGTGCCAGCTCACCTTTGCCTCCCACAGATACGCAGTATTTT,CASSPLPPTDTQYF
TRBD1,TRBV9,NA,TRBJ1-2,TGTGCCAGCAGCGCGGGGGACAGGGGGAACTATGGCTACACCTTC,CASSAGDRGNYGYTF
NA,TRBV27,NA,TRBJ2-5,TGTGCCAGCAGATGGACGATAGACGAGACCCAGTACTTC,CASRWTIDETQYF
NA,TRBV28,NA,TRBJ2-1,TGTGCCAGCAGTTTCCCCGGAGGATCTCAAACCTACAATGAGCAGTTCTTC,CASSFPGGSQTYNEQFF
TRBD1,TRBV28,NA,TRBJ2-5,TGTGCCAGCAGTTTGCCGGACAGGGGATGGGAGACCCAGTACTTC,CASSLPDRGWETQYF
NA,TRBV5-6,NA,TRBJ1-1,TGTGCCAGCAGCCTCGGGACCAACACTGAAGCTTTCTTT,CASSLGTNTEAFF
TRBD1,TRBV7-9,NA,TRBJ1-4,TGTGCCAGCAGCTCAGGGGGGGAAGCTGAAAAACTGTTTTTT,CASSSGGEAEKLFF
TRBD1,TRBV19,NA,TRBJ2-2,TGTGCCAGCTACCGGGGACAGTGGCCCACCGGGGAGCTGTTTTTT,CASYRGQWPTGELFF
TRBD1,TRBV7-9,NA,TRBJ1-3,TGTGCCAGCAGCTACCGGACAGGGAGTGGAAACACCATATATTTT,CASSYRTGSGNTIYF
NA,TRBV5-1,NA,TRBJ2-2,TGCGCCAGCAGCGAAACAGGGAACACCGGGGAGCTGTTTTTT,CASSETGNTGELFF
NA,TRBV11-2,NA,TRBJ2-2,TGTGCCAGCACCCTTTCCGGGGGAAACACCGGGGAGCTGTTTTTT,CASTLSGGNTGELFF
TRBD2,TRBV7-2,once,TRBJ2-1,TGTGCCAGCAGCCCCGGGACTAGCGGGGGGCATGAGCAGTTCTTC,CASSPGTSGGHEQFF
NA,TRBV28,NA,TRBJ2-6,TGTGCCAGCAGTTTACTTCAGTTACCTGGGGCCAACGTCCTGACTTTC,CASSLLQLPGANVLTF
TRBD1,TRBV6-6,NA,TRBJ2-3,TGTGCCAGCAGTAAACGACAGGGGGCTTCCACAGATACGCAGTATTTT,CASSKRQGASTDTQYF
TRBD1,TRBV7-8,NA,TRBJ1-5,TGTGCCAGCAGCTCCGGGCGGGACAGTAGCAATCAGCCCCAGCATTTT,CASSSGRDSSNQPQHF
NA,TRBV6-5,NA,TRBJ2-1,TGTGCCAGCAGTTACTCGACAGCTCCTACACTGAATGAGCAGTTCTTC,CASSYSTAPTLNEQFF
NA,TRBV29-1,NA,TRBJ1-2,TGCAGCGTTCGACTACGACAAGTTCCTAACTATGGCTACACCTTC,CSVRLRQVPNYGYTF
TRBD2,TRBV2,NA,TRBJ2-3,TGTGCCAGCAGTGCCGACGGGGGGACAGATACGCAGTATTTT,CASSADGGTDTQYF
TRBD2,TRBV28,NA,TRBJ2-7,TGTGCCAGCCGCACTAGCGGGGGGATTAGCCACGAGCAGTACTTC,CASRTSGGISHEQYF
NA,TRBV19,NA,TRBJ2-7,TGTGCCAGTAGTATAGACAACGGACGCGAGCAGTACTTC,CASSIDNGREQYF
NA,TRBV18,NA,TRBJ1-1,TGTGCCAGCTCACTAGAGGCCTCGACTGAAGCTTTCTTT,CASSLEASTEAFF
NA,TRBV6-6,NA,TRBJ1-2,TGTGCCAGCAGTTACTCGACAGTCCTCTATGGCTACACCTTC,CASSYSTVLYGYTF
NA,TRBV5-1,NA,TRBJ2-7,TGCGCCAGCAGCAATCCCGGGACTCCGCTTAGGGAGCAGTACTTC,CASSNPGTPLREQYF
TRBD1,TRBV7-2,NA,TRBJ2-5,TGTGCCAGCAGCTTGGGACAGGGGGAGACCCAGTACTTC,CASSLGQGETQYF
TRBD1,TRBV28,NA,TRBJ1-1,TGTGCCAGCAGTGTCGGGACAGGGGTGAACACTGAAGCTTTCTTT,CASSVGTGVNTEAFF
TRBD2,TRBV27,NA,TRBJ2-7,TGTGCCAGCAGTTTATATTCGGGACTAGCGGAACCCCCCTACGAGCAGTACTTC,CASSLYSGLAEPPYEQYF
NA,TRBV10-1,NA,TRBJ2-3,TGCGCCAGCAGTCCTGACTCTTCTAGCACAGATACGCAGTATTTT,CASSPDSSSTDTQYF
NA,TRBV28,NA,TRBJ1-1,TGTGCCAGCAGGCTGGCCGGAGTCGGTGAAGCTTTCTTT,CASRLAGVGEAFF
TRBD2,TRBV25-1,NA,TRBJ2-1,TGTGCCAGCAGTATTGCGGGGAGGGGTGAGCAGTTCTTC,CASSIAGRGEQFF